What follows describes a single T cell receptor (beta chain). The target antigen is unknown. This table comes from immunoSEQ multiplex PCR, and its TCRdb copy is limited to in-frame clones, with some not included. The sample gives about 130,000 clones, about 92% of which show up once; about 9% is in the top ten. This record comes from a study of T cell responses to AZD1222 COVID-19 vaccine. Findings and limits, study-wide: Researchers report vaccine-associated CD4 TCRs spanning spike, with dominance at 160-218 and 743-854. Rises in breadth and depth of Spike-specific TCRs came after two AZD1222 doses. The study sampled repertoires only after the peak T cell response.

Sequences were derived from peripheral blood, sampled on day 0 of AZD1222 vaccination. This receptor was obtained from an adult in good health.

The CDR3 spells CASSQAGPYNEQFF. As DNA, the CDR3 is TGTGCCAGCAGTCAGGCAGGGCCCTACAATGAGCAGTTCTTC. The chain uses TRBV27 and TRBJ2-1; a possible D gene is TRBD1 (5 bases). V lost 5 bases and J 2 bases, leaving 10 bases between the germline ends. This CDR3 has 14 amino acids. The germline V gene encodes CDR1 MNHEY and CDR2 SMNVEV (reference sequence).